The rows below give T cell receptor beta chains drawn from one sample of a study of technical replicates of blood from several donors. TCRdb's table, derived via immunoSEQ multiplex PCR, lists solely in-frame clones and lacks some. The sample has about 54,000 clones; 94% are singletons. The source material was T cells isolated from PBMCs. The receptors were gathered from a human donor in good health. Each CDR3 is given with its conserved first and last residue. D genes are given only for firm matches. Rows give clone size only sometimes, using once, few, many, or a class for an expanded clone.

cdr3_aa: CASSSALSNQPQHF; cdr3_nt: TGCGCCAGCAGCTCCGCACTTAGCAATCAGCCCCAGCATTTT; clone_size: once; j_call: TRBJ1-5; v_call: TRBV5-1; d_call: -
cdr3_aa: CASSLRGLNEKLFF; cdr3_nt: TGTGCCAGCAGCTTGCGGGGACTTAATGAAAAACTGTTTTTT; clone_size: -; j_call: TRBJ1-4; v_call: TRBV5-4; d_call: -
cdr3_aa: CATSRVRTGLEGPQHF; cdr3_nt: TGTGCCACCAGCAGAGTCCGGACAGGACTCGAGGGGCCCCAGCATTTT; clone_size: -; j_call: TRBJ1-5; v_call: TRBV15; d_call: TRBD1
cdr3_aa: CASSVGTISKPLHF; cdr3_nt: TGTGCCAGCAGCGTAGGGACTATAAGCAAACCCCTCCACTTT; clone_size: -; j_call: TRBJ1-6; v_call: TRBV9; d_call: -
cdr3_aa: CASSSGLAVDYEQYF; cdr3_nt: TGTGCCAGCAGCTCAGGACTAGCGGTCGACTACGAGCAGTACTTC; clone_size: once; j_call: TRBJ2-7; v_call: TRBV13; d_call: TRBD2
cdr3_aa: CASSQDSRGTHEQYF; cdr3_nt: TGTGCCAGCAGCCAAGATTCGAGGGGGACCCACGAGCAGTACTTC; clone_size: -; j_call: TRBJ2-7; v_call: TRBV14; d_call: -
cdr3_aa: CASSFYDTEAFF; cdr3_nt: TGTGCCAGCAGCTTCTACGACACTGAAGCTTTCTTT; clone_size: -; j_call: TRBJ1-1; v_call: TRBV7-9; d_call: -
cdr3_aa: CASSSGLAGVVTETQYF; cdr3_nt: TGTGCCAGCAGCTCGGGACTAGCGGGAGTGGTGACAGAGACCCAGTACTTC; clone_size: -; j_call: TRBJ2-5; v_call: TRBV5-4; d_call: TRBD2
cdr3_aa: CASSAQETQYF; cdr3_nt: TGTGCCAGCAGCGCGCAAGAGACCCAGTACTTC; clone_size: -; j_call: TRBJ2-5; v_call: TRBV9; d_call: -
cdr3_aa: CASSPPQLAAYNEQFF; cdr3_nt: TGTGCCAGCTCACCACCCCAGCTAGCGGCCTACAATGAGCAGTTCTTC; clone_size: once; j_call: TRBJ2-1; v_call: TRBV18; d_call: TRBD2
cdr3_aa: CASSLETTFQTDTQYF; cdr3_nt: TGTGCCAGCAGCTTGGAGACTACATTTCAAACGGATACGCAGTATTTT; clone_size: -; j_call: TRBJ2-3; v_call: TRBV5-6; d_call: -
cdr3_aa: CASSRTNHEGEKLFF; cdr3_nt: TGTGCCAGCAGCCGGACCAATCATGAGGGTGAAAAACTGTTTTTT; clone_size: -; j_call: TRBJ1-4; v_call: TRBV14; d_call: -
cdr3_aa: CASSDGLAGETQYF; cdr3_nt: TGCGCCAGCAGCGACGGACTAGCGGGAGAGACCCAGTACTTC; clone_size: -; j_call: TRBJ2-5; v_call: TRBV5-1; d_call: TRBD2
cdr3_aa: CASSWQQGVGVF; cdr3_nt: TGTGCCAGCAGTTGGCAACAGGGCGTGGGGGTTTTT; clone_size: -; j_call: TRBJ1-4; v_call: TRBV28; d_call: -
cdr3_aa: CARYRGPYGYTF; cdr3_nt: TGTGCCAGATACAGGGGGCCTTATGGCTACACCTTC; clone_size: -; j_call: TRBJ1-2; v_call: TRBV6-5; d_call: TRBD1
cdr3_aa: CASSSRSAGGDSYEQYF; cdr3_nt: TGTGCCAGTAGTAGTAGAAGCGCGGGAGGAGACTCCTACGAGCAGTACTTC; clone_size: -; j_call: TRBJ2-7; v_call: TRBV19; d_call: TRBD2
cdr3_aa: CASSLRDRANYGYTF; cdr3_nt: TGTGCCAGCAGCTTACGGGACAGAGCTAACTATGGCTACACCTTC; clone_size: -; j_call: TRBJ1-2; v_call: TRBV7-9; d_call: TRBD1